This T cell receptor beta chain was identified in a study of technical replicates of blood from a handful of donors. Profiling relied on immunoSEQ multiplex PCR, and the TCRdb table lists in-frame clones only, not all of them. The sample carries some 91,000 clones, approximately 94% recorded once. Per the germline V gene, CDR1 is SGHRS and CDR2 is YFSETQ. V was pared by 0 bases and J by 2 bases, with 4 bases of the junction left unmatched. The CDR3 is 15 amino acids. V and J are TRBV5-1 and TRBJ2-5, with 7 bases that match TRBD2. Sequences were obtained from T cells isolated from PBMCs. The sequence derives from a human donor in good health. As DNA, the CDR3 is TGCGCCAGCAGCTTGGGACTAGCCGAACAAGAGACCCAGTACTTC. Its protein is CASSLGLAEQETQYF.